This T cell receptor (beta chain) comes out of a study of blood T cell repertoires in COVID-19. Study information: COVID-19 samples, acute and convalescent, were from the United States, Italy and Spain. The cDNA or gDNA used as material had been derived from T cells, B-cell-depleted T cells, or PBMCs.

Followed over time, Seattle patients had been enrolled while infection was active. V lost 0 bases to trimming and J lost 4 bases, with 10 bases between them. The CDR3 length is 15 residues. The germline V gene has CDR1 KGHSH and CDR2 LQKENI. Source study methods: Counts of nucleated cells, estimated from reference gene primer amplification, were obtained. TCRdb's table, derived via immunoSEQ multiplex PCR, lists solely in-frame clones and lacks some. D and trimming come from the DNA, and the V and J calls and clone size come from that table. The table records around 150,000 clones, approximately 90% of them present only once.

The chain uses TRBV18 and TRBJ1-3; weak D call: TRBD1 (5 bases). The sequence derives from a human donor with COVID-19, enrolled during active disease. The donor label of this sample is uncertain. Source material: peripheral blood. The CDR3 sequence is CASSPPAGYGNTIYF. Here the CDR3 DNA reads TGTGCCAGCTCACCACCGGCAGGGTACGGAAACACCATATATTTT.